Listed here is a single TCR beta chain. Its target is not known. This record belongs to a study of shared clonotypes between healthy human individuals. Study observations and caveats: Represented diversity (both genetic and exposure-history) was limited by the small number of donors.

In the original workflow: With immunoSEQ giving junction-only sequences and no quality scores, filtering differed. The protocol was immunoSEQ multiplex PCR, while the TCRdb copy is restricted to in-frame clones and leaves out a portion. D and trimming were read from the DNA, whereas the V and J calls and clone size are those reported in that table. In the table there are 2 million to 2.5 million clones, over 85% of which are singletons. Germline CDR1 SGHAT, CDR2 FQDESV (reference sequence). V lost 5 bases and J 2 bases, leaving 9 bases between the germline ends. CDR3 length equals 13 residues. This chain links TRBV11-1 with TRBJ1-2; D is uncertain. Sequenced material: naive CD4+ T cells from PBMCs. Subset denoted: CD45RA+ positively selected. The TCR sequence derives from a man between 18 and 35 years old in good health. Some clones in this sample may be carry-over from other donors' samples. CDR3 in amino acids: CASSPDKNYGYTF. The CDR3 nucleotides read TGTGCCAGCAGCCCCGACAAGAACTATGGCTACACCTTC.